Presented here are 3 T cell receptor beta chains from one specimen sequenced in a study of OX40 agonist ivuxolimab in advanced cancers. The repertoire was sequenced with immunoSEQ multiplex PCR; TCRdb's copy has only in-frame clones and lacks some. The sample lists 75,000 to 95,000 clones; 92% were seen once. The material was CD4+ or CD8+ T cells sorted from blood, obtained in a trial of the OX40 agonist ivuxolimab. These receptors came from an adult with an advanced solid tumor such as melanoma, head and neck, liver or kidney cancer.

V usage is TRBV19 and J usage is TRBJ1-5; 7 nucleotides align to TRBD1. There are 17 residues in the CDR3. V lost 3 bases, J lost 0 bases, and 8 bases stayed unmatched. Germline values: CDR1 LNHDA, CDR2 SQIVND (reference sequence). Here the CDR3 reads CASSIYGTENSNQPQHF. The DNA for the CDR3 is TGTGCCAGTAGTATCTACGGGACAGAAAATAGCAATCAGCCCCAGCATTTT.

This rearrangement joins TRBV6-4 to TRBJ1-2; 10 nucleotides match TRBD1. Germline V gene sequence: CDR1 MRHNA, CDR2 SNTAGT. V lost 3 bases, J lost 5 bases, and 3 bases stayed unmatched. This CDR3 is 14 amino acids long. Written as DNA, the CDR3 is TGTGCCAGCAGTGAAGGGACAGGGGTATATGGCTACACCTTC. This codes for CASSEGTGVYGYTF.

V gene TRBV6-5 combines with J gene TRBJ1-5, with a tentative D call TRBD1 (5 bases). Germline CDR1 MNHEY, CDR2 SVGAGI. V dropped 11 bases and J dropped 1 base, with 12 bases sitting between them. The length of the CDR3 is 13 residues. The CDR3 DNA is TGTGCCGGGGGAGCCCGCAGCAATCAGCCCCAGCATTTT. This sequence encodes CAGGARSNQPQHF.